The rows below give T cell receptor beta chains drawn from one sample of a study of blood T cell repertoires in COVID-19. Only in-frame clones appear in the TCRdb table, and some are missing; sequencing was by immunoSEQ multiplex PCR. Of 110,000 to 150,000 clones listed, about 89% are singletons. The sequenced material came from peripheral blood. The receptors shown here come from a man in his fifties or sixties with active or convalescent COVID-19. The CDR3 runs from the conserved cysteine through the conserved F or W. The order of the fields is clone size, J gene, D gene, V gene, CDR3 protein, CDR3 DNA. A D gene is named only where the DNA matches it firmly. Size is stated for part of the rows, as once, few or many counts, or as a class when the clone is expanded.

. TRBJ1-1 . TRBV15 CATSPGGMNTEAFF TGTGCCACCAGCCCTGGAGGGATGAACACTGAAGCTTTCTTT
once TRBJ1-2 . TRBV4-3 CASSQDSASSNGYTF TGCGCCAGCAGCCAAGATTCCGCGAGTAGTAATGGCTACACCTTC
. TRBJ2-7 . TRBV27 CASSLDGVSWYF TGTGCCAGCAGTCTAGACGGGGTTTCTTGGTACTTC
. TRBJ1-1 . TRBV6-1 CASSERPGTEAFF TGTGCCAGCAGTGAAAGGCCAGGGACAGAAGCTTTCTTT
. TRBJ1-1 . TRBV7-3 CASSLFPDTEAFF TGTGCCAGCAGCTTATTTCCCGACACTGAAGCTTTCTTT
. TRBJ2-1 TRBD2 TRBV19 CASSIDATSGSEQFF TGTGCCAGTAGTATAGACGCGACTAGCGGGAGTGAGCAGTTCTTC
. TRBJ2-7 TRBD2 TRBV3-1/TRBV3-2 CASSQKGASGTYEQYF TGTGCCAGCAGCCAAAAAGGGGCTAGCGGGACCTACGAGCAGTACTTC
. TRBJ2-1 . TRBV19 CATKTGFPSYNEQFF TGTGCCACCAAAACAGGTTTCCCCTCCTACAATGAGCAGTTCTTC
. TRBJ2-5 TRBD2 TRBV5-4 CASSLAIGGDQETQYF TGTGCCAGCAGCTTGGCCATCGGGGGGGACCAAGAGACCCAGTACTTC
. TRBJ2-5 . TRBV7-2 CASSLWGQLQETQYF TGTGCCAGCAGCTTATGGGGACAACTCCAAGAGACCCAGTACTTC
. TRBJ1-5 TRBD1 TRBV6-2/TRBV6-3 CASSYSQTTGVYQPQHF TGTGCCAGCAGTTACTCTCAGACGACAGGGGTCTATCAGCCCCAGCATTTT
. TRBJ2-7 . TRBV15 CATSRDRWSYEQYF TGTGCCACCAGCAGAGATCGGTGGAGCTACGAGCAGTACTTC
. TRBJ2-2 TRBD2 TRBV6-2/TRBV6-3 CASSYAASGGLNTGELFF TGTGCCAGCAGTTACGCGGCTAGCGGGGGCCTAAACACCGGGGAGCTGTTTTTT
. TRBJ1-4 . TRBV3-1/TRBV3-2 CASRQYSPATNEKLFF TGTGCCAGCAGACAATACAGCCCTGCAACTAATGAAAAACTGTTTTTT
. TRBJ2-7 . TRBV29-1 CSVGLALSYEQYF TGCAGCGTTGGGCTAGCCCTTTCCTACGAGCAGTACTTC
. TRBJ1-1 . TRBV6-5 CATRTEWNTEAFF TGTGCCACTCGGACAGAATGGAACACTGAAGCTTTCTTT
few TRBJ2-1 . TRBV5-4 CASSLMGLGEQFF TGTGCCAGCAGCTTGATGGGACTTGGTGAGCAGTTCTTC
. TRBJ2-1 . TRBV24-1 CATSDNSGVRTDEQFF TGTGCCACCAGTGATAACTCAGGGGTTCGGACGGATGAGCAGTTCTTC
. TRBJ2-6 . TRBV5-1 CASSSSNQAISGANVLTF TGCGCCAGCAGCTCCTCCAATCAGGCGATCTCTGGGGCCAACGTCCTGACTTTC
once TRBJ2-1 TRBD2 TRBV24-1 CATSAFGGLAGGEEQFF TGTGCCACCAGTGCCTTCGGAGGACTAGCGGGAGGTGAGGAGCAGTTCTTC
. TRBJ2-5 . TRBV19 CASSIQGGVETQYF TGTGCCAGTAGTATCCAGGGTGGGGTAGAGACCCAGTACTTC
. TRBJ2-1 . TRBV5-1 CASRQFQGGSYNEQFF TGCGCCAGCAGACAATTCCAGGGGGGCTCCTACAATGAGCAGTTCTTC
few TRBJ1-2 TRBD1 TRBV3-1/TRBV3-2 CASSQGNRGWGYTF TGTGCCAGCAGCCAAGGAAACAGGGGGTGGGGCTACACCTTC
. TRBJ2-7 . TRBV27 CASSFGRGPTYEQYF TGTGCCAGCAGTTTTGGGCGGGGGCCAACCTACGAGCAGTACTTC
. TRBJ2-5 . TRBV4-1 CASSQESGQETQYF TGCGCCAGCAGCCAAGAGTCGGGTCAAGAGACCCAGTACTTC
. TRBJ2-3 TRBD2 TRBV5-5 CASSLAGGGAGTDTQYF TGTGCCAGCAGCTTGGCTGGCGGGGGGGCCGGCACAGATACGCAGTATTTT
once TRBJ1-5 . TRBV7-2 CASSLGGGAGQPQHF TGTGCCAGCAGCTTGGGGGGGGGCGCGGGTCAGCCCCAGCATTTT
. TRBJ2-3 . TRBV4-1 CASSRTGQSSGTGTDTQYF TGCGCCAGCAGCCGTACCGGACAGTCCTCCGGAACCGGCACAGATACGCAGTATTTT
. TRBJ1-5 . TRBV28 CASSYPRGSQPQHF TGTGCCAGCAGTTACCCTCGGGGGAGCCAGCCCCAGCATTTT
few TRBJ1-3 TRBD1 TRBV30 CAWSVNQGAIYF TGTGCCTGGAGTGTAAATCAGGGGGCCATATATTTT
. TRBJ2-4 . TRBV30 CAWSVPGVAKNIQYF TGTGCCTGGAGTGTCCCGGGGGTAGCCAAAAACATTCAGTACTTC
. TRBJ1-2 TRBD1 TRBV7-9 CASSPTGTGGDGYTF TGTGCCAGCAGCCCAACCGGGACAGGGGGCGACGGCTACACCTTC
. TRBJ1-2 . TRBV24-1 CATSDPPKTGYYGYTF TGTGCCACCAGTGATCCCCCTAAGACGGGGTACTATGGCTACACCTTC
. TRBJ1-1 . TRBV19 CASSPSGALYSEAFF TGTGCCAGTAGCCCTTCGGGAGCCTTATATTCTGAAGCTTTCTTT
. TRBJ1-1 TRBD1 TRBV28 CASSSGTAITEAFF TGTGCCAGCAGTTCCGGGACAGCCATCACTGAAGCTTTCTTT
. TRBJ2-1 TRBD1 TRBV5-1 CASSLSRWDRGLERGDYNEQFF TGCGCCAGCAGCTTGTCGCGCTGGGACAGGGGGCTGGAGCGGGGGGATTACAATGAGCAGTTCTTC
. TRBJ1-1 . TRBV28 CASSLAGIKLAFF TGTGCCAGCAGTTTGGCGGGGATAAAGTTGGCTTTCTTT
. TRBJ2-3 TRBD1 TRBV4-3 CASSQTGGISTDTQYF TGCGCCAGCAGCCAAACAGGGGGAATTAGCACAGATACGCAGTATTTT
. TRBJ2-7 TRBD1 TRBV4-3 CASSQDNRGLYEQYF TGCGCCAGCAGCCAAGATAACAGGGGGCTCTACGAGCAGTACTTC
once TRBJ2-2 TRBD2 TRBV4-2 CASSQEYSGGTGELFF TGTGCCAGCAGCCAAGAGTATAGCGGGGGCACCGGGGAGCTGTTTTTT
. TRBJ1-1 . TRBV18 CASSPGPGTEAFF TGTGCCAGCTCCCCAGGACCGGGGACTGAAGCTTTCTTT
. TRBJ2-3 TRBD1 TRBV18 CASSPNRGVDTDTQYF TGTGCCAGCTCACCGAACAGGGGGGTTGACACAGATACGCAGTATTTT
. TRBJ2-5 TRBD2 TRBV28 CASSRVAGGGETQYF TGTGCCAGCAGCCGAGTAGCGGGGGGAGGTGAGACCCAGTACTTC
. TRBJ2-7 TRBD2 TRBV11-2 CASSLGTTFYEQYF TGTGCCAGCAGCTTGGGGACTACTTTTTACGAGCAGTACTTC
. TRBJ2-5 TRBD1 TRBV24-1 CATSVGTGWQETQYF TGTGCCACCAGTGTCGGGACAGGGTGGCAAGAGACCCAGTACTTC
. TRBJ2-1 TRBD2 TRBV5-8 CASSSSGSSYNEQFF TGTGCCAGCAGCTCTAGCGGTAGCTCCTACAATGAGCAGTTCTTC
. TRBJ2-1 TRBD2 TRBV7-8 CASSQPLASYNEQFF TGTGCCAGCAGTCAACCACTAGCGTCCTACAATGAGCAGTTCTTC
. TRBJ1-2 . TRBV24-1 CATRAWDTVYYGYTF TGTGCCACCAGGGCCTGGGACACAGTTTACTATGGCTACACCTTC
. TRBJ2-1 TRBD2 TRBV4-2 CASSRGLAGDTSYNEQFF TGTGCCAGCAGCCGGGGACTAGCGGGAGATACCTCCTACAATGAGCAGTTCTTC
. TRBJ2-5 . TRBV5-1 CASSLQGRGQETQYF TGCGCCAGCAGCCTGCAGGGAAGGGGGCAAGAGACCCAGTACTTC
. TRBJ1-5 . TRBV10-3 CAISEITVRAQHF TGTGCCATCAGTGAGATAACAGTCAGGGCCCAGCATTTT
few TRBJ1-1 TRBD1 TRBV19 CASSTQGAQNTEAFF TGTGCCAGTAGTACCCAGGGGGCGCAAAACACTGAAGCTTTCTTT
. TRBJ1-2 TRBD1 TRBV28 CASSSTLWTGRSGYTF TGTGCCAGCAGTTCAACCCTTTGGACAGGCCGGAGCGGCTACACCTTC